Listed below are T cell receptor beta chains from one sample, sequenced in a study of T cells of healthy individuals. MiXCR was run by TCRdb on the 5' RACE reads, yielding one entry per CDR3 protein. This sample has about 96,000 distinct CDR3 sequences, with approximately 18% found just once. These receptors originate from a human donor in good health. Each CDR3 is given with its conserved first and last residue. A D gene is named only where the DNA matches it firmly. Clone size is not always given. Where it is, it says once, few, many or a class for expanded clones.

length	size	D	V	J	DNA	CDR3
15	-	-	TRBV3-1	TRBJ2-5	TGTGCCAGCAGCCGGACAGCCTCCCTGGGGGAGACCCAGTACTTC	CASSRTASLGETQYF
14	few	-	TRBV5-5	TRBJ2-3	TGTGCCAGCAGCTCGACAGCTAGCACAGATACGCAGTATTTT	CASSSTASTDTQYF
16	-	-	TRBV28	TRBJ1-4	TGTGCCAGCAGTTTTGTGTGGGGGGCGGGTGATGAAAAACTGTTTTTT	CASSFVWGAGDEKLFF
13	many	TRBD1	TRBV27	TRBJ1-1	TGTGCCAGCAGAAGACAGGGATGGACTGAAGCTTTCTTT	CASRRQGWTEAFF
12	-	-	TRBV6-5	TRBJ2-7	TGTGCCAGCAGTTACCGGGGTGGTGGCCAGTACTTC	CASSYRGGGQYF
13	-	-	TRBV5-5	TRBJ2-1	TGTGCCAGCAGCTTGGTGGGGGTCAATGAGCAGTTCTTC	CASSLVGVNEQFF
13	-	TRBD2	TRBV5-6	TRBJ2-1	TGTGCCAGCAGTTTAGCGGGAAGGAATGAGCAGTTCTTC	CASSLAGRNEQFF
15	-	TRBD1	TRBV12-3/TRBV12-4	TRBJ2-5	TGTGCCAGCAGACCAAACAGGGGGATCTTGGAGACCCAGTACTTC	CASRPNRGILETQYF
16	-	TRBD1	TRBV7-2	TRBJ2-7	TGTGCCAGCAGCTTGATCTTACCGGGACAGGGGTACGAGCAGTACTTC	CASSLILPGQGYEQYF
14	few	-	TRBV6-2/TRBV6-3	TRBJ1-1	TGTGCCAGCAGTTACGAAGGCAGTAACACTGAAGCTTTCTTT	CASSYEGSNTEAFF
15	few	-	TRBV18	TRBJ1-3	TGTGCCAGCTCACCACCGGAGATCTCTGGAAACACCATATATTTT	CASSPPEISGNTIYF
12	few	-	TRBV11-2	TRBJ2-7	TGTGCCAGCAGCCCTGGGGCCCCCGAGCAGTACTTC	CASSPGAPEQYF
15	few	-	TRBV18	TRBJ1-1	TGTGCCAGCTCACCACCTACAGGTTCGGGGACTGAAGCTTTCTTT	CASSPPTGSGTEAFF
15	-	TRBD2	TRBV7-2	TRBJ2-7	TGTGCCAGCAGCCACACTAGCGGGAGTACCTACGAGCAGTACTTC	CASSHTSGSTYEQYF
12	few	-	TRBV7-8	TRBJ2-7	TGTGCCAGCAGCTTGGAGGGGTTTGAGCAGTACTTC	CASSLEGFEQYF
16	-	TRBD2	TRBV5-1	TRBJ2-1	TGCGCCAGCAGCCCCCGTGGGACTAGCGGCTACAATGAGCAGTTCTTC	CASSPRGTSGYNEQFF
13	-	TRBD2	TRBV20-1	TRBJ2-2	TGCAGTGCTAGAGGCGGGGGGCCCGGGGAGCTGTTTTTT	CSARGGGPGELFF
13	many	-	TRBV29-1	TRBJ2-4	TGCAGCGTTGACAGACTAGCCAAAAACATTCAGTACTTC	CSVDRLAKNIQYF
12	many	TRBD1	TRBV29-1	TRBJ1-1	TGCAGCGTAACAGGGGGCAGCACTGAAGCTTTCTTT	CSVTGGSTEAFF
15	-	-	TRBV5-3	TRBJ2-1	TGTGCCAGAAGCTTGCGGCGGAGCTCCTACAATGAGCAGTTCTTC	CARSLRRSSYNEQFF
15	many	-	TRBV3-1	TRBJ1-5	TGTGCCAGCAGCCGTTCGGGGGTAGTGAATCAGCCCCAGCATTTT	CASSRSGVVNQPQHF
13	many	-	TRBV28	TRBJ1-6	TGTGCCAGCAGTATAGCCGGGACACTACCCCTCCACTTT	CASSIAGTLPLHF
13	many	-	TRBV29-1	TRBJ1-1	TGCAGCGCTGAAAGCCGAAGGGGGTTTGAAGCTTTCTTT	CSAESRRGFEAFF
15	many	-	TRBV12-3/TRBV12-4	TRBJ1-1	TGTGCCAGCGGATTCAGGGTAGTAGGAAACACTGAAGCTTTCTTT	CASGFRVVGNTEAFF
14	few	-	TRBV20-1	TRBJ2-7	TGCAGTGCTAGAGTACAGTATTACAACTACGAGCAGTACTTC	CSARVQYYNYEQYF
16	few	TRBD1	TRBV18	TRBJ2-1	TGTGCCAGCTCGTTTACCGGGACAGGGGGAGGCAATGAGCAGTTCTTC	CASSFTGTGGGNEQFF
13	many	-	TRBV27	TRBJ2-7	TGTGCCAGCAGGGGCTTTGGTCGGTACGAGCAGTACTTC	CASRGFGRYEQYF
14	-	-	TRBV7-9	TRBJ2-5	TGTGCCAGCAGCGTCGGGTCAGGAAAAGAGACCCAGTACTTC	CASSVGSGKETQYF